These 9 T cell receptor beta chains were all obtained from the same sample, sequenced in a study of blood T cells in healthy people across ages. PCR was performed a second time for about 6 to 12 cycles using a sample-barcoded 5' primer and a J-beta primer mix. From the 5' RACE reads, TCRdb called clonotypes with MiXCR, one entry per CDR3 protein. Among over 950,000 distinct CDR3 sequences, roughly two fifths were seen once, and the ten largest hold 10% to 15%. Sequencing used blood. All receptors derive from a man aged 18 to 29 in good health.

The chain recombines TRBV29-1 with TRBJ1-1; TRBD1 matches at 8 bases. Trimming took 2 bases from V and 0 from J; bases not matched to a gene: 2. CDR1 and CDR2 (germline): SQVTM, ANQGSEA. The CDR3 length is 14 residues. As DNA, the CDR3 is TGCAGCGTTGAACAGGGGGCGATGAACACTGAAGCTTTCTTT. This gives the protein CSVEQGAMNTEAFF.

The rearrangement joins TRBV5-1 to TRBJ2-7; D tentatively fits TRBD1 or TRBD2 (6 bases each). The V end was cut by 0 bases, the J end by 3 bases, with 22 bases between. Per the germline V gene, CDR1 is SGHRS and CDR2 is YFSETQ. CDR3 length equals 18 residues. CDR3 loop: CASSLAGGHPIYIYEQYF. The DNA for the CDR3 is TGCGCCAGCAGCTTGGCCGGGGGCCATCCCATTTATATCTACGAGCAGTACTTC. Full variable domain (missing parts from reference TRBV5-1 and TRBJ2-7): KAGVTQTPRYLIKTRGQQVTLSCSPISGHRSVSWYQQTPGQGLQFLFEYFSETQRNKGNFPGRFSGRQFSNSRSEMNVSTLELGDSALYLCASSLAGGHPIYIYEQYFGPGTRLTVT.

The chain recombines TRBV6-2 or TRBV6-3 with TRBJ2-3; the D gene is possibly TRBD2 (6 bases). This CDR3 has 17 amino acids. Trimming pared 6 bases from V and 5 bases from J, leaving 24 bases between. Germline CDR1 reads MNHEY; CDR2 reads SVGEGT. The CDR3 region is CASSPNTGTLPGDTQYF. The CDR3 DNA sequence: TGTGCCAGCAGCCCAAATACCGGGACTCTCCCTGGAGATACGCAGTATTTT.

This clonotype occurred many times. CDR3 protein: CSAIKGNQPQHF. DNA of the CDR3: TGCAGTGCTATTAAGGGAAATCAGCCCCAGCATTTT. The chain links TRBV20-1 to TRBJ1-5; no clear D. V lost 4 bases, J lost 4 bases, and 8 bases lay in between. The germline V gene has CDR1 DFQATT and CDR2 SNEGSKA (reference sequence). The CDR3 sequence is 12 residues long.

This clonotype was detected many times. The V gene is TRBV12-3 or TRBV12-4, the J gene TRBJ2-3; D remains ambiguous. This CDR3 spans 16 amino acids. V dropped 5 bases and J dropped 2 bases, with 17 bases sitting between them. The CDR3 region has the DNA TGTGCCAGCAGTCACGGTTCGACCTCACCCACAGATACGCAGTATTTT. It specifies CASSHGSTSPTDTQYF.

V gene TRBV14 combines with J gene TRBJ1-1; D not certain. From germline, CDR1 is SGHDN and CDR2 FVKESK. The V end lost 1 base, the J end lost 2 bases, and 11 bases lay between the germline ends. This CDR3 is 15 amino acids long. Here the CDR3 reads CASSQVGSPNTEAFF. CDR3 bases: TGTGCCAGCAGCCAAGTGGGGTCGCCCAACACTGAAGCTTTCTTT.

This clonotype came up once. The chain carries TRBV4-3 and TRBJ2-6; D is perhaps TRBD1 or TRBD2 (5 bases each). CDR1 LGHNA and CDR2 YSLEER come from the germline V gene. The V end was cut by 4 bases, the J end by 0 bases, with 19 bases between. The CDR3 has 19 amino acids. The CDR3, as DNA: TGCGCCAGCAGCCCCCGTACAGGAGGTACTGTCTCTGGGGCCAACGTCCTGACTTTC. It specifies CASSPRTGGTVSGANVLTF.

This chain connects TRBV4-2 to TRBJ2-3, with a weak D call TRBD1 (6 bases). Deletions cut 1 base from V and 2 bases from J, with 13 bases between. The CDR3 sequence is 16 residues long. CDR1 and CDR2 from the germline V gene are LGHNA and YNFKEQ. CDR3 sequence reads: CASSQGGGMVTDTQYF. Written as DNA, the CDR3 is TGTGCCAGCAGCCAAGGAGGGGGAATGGTCACAGATACGCAGTATTTT.

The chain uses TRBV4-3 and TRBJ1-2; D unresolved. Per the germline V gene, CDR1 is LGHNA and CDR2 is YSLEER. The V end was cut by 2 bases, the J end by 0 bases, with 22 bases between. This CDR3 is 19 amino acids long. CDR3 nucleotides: TGCGCCAGCAGCCAATATAAGCCCGCTTCTCAAAGGGCTAACTATGGCTACACCTTC. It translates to CASSQYKPASQRANYGYTF.